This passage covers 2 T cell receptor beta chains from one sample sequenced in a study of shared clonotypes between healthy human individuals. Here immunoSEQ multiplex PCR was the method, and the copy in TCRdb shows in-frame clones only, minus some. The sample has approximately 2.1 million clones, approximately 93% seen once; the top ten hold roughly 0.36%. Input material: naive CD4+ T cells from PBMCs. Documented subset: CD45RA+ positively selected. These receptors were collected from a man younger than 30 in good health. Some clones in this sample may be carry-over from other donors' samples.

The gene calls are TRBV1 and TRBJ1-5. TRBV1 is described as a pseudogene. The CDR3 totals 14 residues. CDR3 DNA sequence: TGCGACACTCTAACGGGCCAGTCCTATCAGCCCCAGCATTTT. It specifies CDTLTGQSYQPQHF.

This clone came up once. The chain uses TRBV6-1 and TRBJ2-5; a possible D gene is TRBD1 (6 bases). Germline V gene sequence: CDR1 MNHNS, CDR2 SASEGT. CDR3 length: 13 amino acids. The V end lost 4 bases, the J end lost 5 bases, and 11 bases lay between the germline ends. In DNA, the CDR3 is TGTGCCAGCAGTGTCAGGGGTCGGGAGACCCAGTACTTC. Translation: CASSVRGRETQYF.